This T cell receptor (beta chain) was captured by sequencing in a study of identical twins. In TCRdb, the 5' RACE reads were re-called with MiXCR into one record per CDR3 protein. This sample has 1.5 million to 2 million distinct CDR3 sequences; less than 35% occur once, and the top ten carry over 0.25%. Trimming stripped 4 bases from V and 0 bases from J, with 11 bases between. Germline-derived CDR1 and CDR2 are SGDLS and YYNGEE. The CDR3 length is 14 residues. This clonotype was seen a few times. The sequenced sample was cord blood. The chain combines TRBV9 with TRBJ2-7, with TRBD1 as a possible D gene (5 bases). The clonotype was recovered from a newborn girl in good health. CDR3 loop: CASSRQLSSYEQYF. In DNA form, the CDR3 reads TGTGCCAGCAGCAGACAGTTAAGCTCCTACGAGCAGTACTTC.